This TCR beta chain was identified in a study of shared clonotypes between healthy human individuals. Points from the study as a whole: Sampling covered nothing but blood. Tissue TCR repertoires likely differ from those found in blood.

Libraries were prepared by immunoSEQ multiplex PCR; TCRdb keeps only in-frame clonotypes and omits some of them. The sample yields under 650,000 clones, 90% to 97% seen once. In germline, CDR1 is LNHDA, CDR2 SQIVND (reference sequence). The CDR3 totals 15 residues. Germline trimming cut 1 base from V and 2 bases from J; bases unmatched to any gene: 3. Concerning this clone itself: Its antigen is currently unknown.

This rearrangement joins TRBV19 to TRBJ2-7, with 9 bases aligning to TRBD2. The source is a woman in her 30s in good health. Sequenced: naive CD4+ T cells sorted from blood. Subset here: CD45RA+ positively selected. The CDR3 DNA sequence: TGTGCCAGTAGTATAGCTAGCGGGACAACCTACGAGCAGTACTTC. Translating gives CASSIASGTTYEQYF.